This entry lists 11 T cell receptor beta chains sequenced from one sample in a study of Ad26.COV2.S vaccination and SARS-CoV-2 variants (TCRdb year 2021). The sample's treatment or condition label is to be understood as: some 20 received Ad26.COV2.S at low or high dose, single or two shots; 5 received placebo; per-sample allocation not given. Repertoires of vaccine and placebo recipients were sequenced from samples taken on day 63 after the first injection. The method behind the library was the immunoSEQ multiplex PCR assay. TCRdb obtained this table from immuneACCESS and retained in-frame rearrangements with V and J assigned. These tables miss some clones; where compared with another copy, unresolved V genes account for less than half of the shortfall, and the remainder is unexplained. In all, the sample holds 450,000 to 550,000 clones, and 85% to 90% of those were seen once. The ten most abundant clones make up 2.5% of the sample.

The sequences come from peripheral blood, collected in a trial of Ad26.COV2.S vaccine versus placebo. The receptors here all came from a person between 18 and 65 years old who received the Ad26.COV2.S COVID-19 vaccine or a placebo.

The gene calls are TRBV27 and TRBJ2-2; a possible D gene is TRBD1 (5 bases). The V and J ends lost 7 bases and 7 bases respectively, with 22 bases between them. Germline assignment: CDR1 MNHEY and CDR2 SMNVEV (reference sequence). The CDR3 sequence is 16 residues long. The CDR3 here is CASTISWGASGGELFF. The CDR3 DNA reads TGTGCCAGCACCATCTCGTGGGGCGCCTCGGGCGGGGAGCTGTTTTTT.

The rearrangement uses TRBV5-4 and TRBJ2-1; 8 positions agree with TRBD2. Germline V gives CDR1 SGHNT, CDR2 YYREEE (reference sequence). V shed 5 bases and J 5 bases; nucleotides not matched to a gene: 9. The CDR3 is made up of 15 amino acids. CDR3 nucleotides: TGTGCCAGCAGTTACGCCGGGACTAGGGACAATGAGCAGTTCTTC. It translates to CASSYAGTRDNEQFF. The whole variable domain, filled in from reference TRBV5-4 and TRBJ2-1, reads ETGVTQSPTHLIKTRGQQVTLRCSSQSGHNTVSWYQQALGQGPQFIFQYYREEENGRGNFPPRFSGLQFPNYSSELNVNALELDDSALYLCASSYAGTRDNEQFFGPGTRLTVL.

The V call is TRBV7-2, the J call TRBJ2-3; D is ambiguous. The CDR3 is 13 residues long. The germline V and J ends were trimmed by 3 bases and 8 bases, with 12 bases remaining between them. The germline V gene encodes CDR1 SGHTA and CDR2 FQGNSA. The CDR3 DNA is TGTGCCAGCAGCTTCTCTAGAGTGCCTACGCAGTATTTT. Translated: CASSFSRVPTQYF. The complete variable domain, with remaining parts taken from reference TRBV7-2 and TRBJ2-3, reads GAGVSQSPSNKVTEKGKDVELRCDPISGHTALYWYRQSLGQGLEFLIYFQGNSAPDKSGLPSDRFSAERTGGSVSTLTIQRTQQEDSAVYLCASSFSRVPTQYFGPGTRLTVL.

The rearrangement links TRBV6-5 to TRBJ2-7, with 9 bases aligning to TRBD2. With 4 bases clipped from V and 2 bases from J, the junction kept 6 bases outside the gene matches. Per germline, CDR1 MNHEY and CDR2 SVGAGI. This CDR3 spans 15 amino acids. The CDR3 sequence is CASSWRAGGTYEQYF. In DNA form, the CDR3 reads TGTGCCAGCAGTTGGCGGGCGGGGGGGACCTACGAGCAGTACTTC.

The rearrangement joins TRBV5-1 to TRBJ2-7; 8 bases are a match to TRBD1. The CDR3 sequence is 12 residues long. Trimming at V came to 7 bases and at J to 3 bases, leaving 3 bases not matched to a gene. The germline CDR1 and CDR2 sequences are SGHRS and YFSETQ. CDR3 amino acids: CASGQGLYEQYF. Here the CDR3 DNA reads TGCGCCAGCGGACAGGGACTCTACGAGCAGTACTTC.

The V gene is TRBV5-1, the J gene TRBJ2-1; 7 bases are a match to TRBD2. Trimming at V came to 1 base and at J to 9 bases, leaving 4 bases not matched to a gene. CDR3 length: 13 residues. Germline lookup yields CDR1 SGHRS and CDR2 YFSETQ. Here the CDR3 DNA reads TGCGCCAGCAGCTTGAGCGGGACGGGTGAGCAGTTCTTC. Protein product: CASSLSGTGEQFF.

The V gene is TRBV9, the J gene TRBJ1-4, with TRBD1 as a possible D gene (6 bases). This CDR3 is built from 15 residues. V was clipped by 4 bases and J by 7 bases, with 17 bases between them. Germline V gives CDR1 SGDLS, CDR2 YYNGEE. CDR3 residues: CASSPSGGAGEKLFF. The CDR3 DNA reads as TGTGCCAGCAGCCCAAGTGGGGGGGCGGGTGAAAAACTGTTTTTT.

About this clone itself: Sequence at one end of the junction differs from germline and may be a read error. The chain carries TRBV19 and TRBJ1-3; D uncertain. The CDR3 contains 13 residues. Per the germline V gene, CDR1 is LNHDA and CDR2 is SQIVND (reference sequence). The CDR3 bases are TGTGCCAGTAGTTTAGACTCTGGAAACACCATATATTTT. Translating gives CASSLDSGNTIYF.

This chain joins TRBV6-5 and TRBJ2-2; D is uncertain. V lost 6 bases, J lost 6 bases, and 11 bases lay in between. This CDR3 comprises 13 residues. The germline CDR1 and CDR2 sequences are MNHEY and SVGAGI. The CDR3 coding sequence is TGTGCCAGCAGCCTCCAGACCGCCGGGGAGCTGTTTTTT. It translates to CASSLQTAGELFF.

V and J are TRBV7-9 and TRBJ2-1; 10 bases align to TRBD2. The CDR3 has 16 amino acids. V was pared by 2 bases and J by 8 bases, with 9 bases of the junction left unmatched. The germline gives CDR1 SEHNR, CDR2 FQNEAQ (reference sequence). In DNA, the CDR3 is TGTGCCAGCAGCTTACCTCTAGCGGGAGATTATGATGAGCAGTTCTTC. Protein product: CASSLPLAGDYDEQFF.

This clone was counted a few times. The V gene is TRBV11-1, the J gene TRBJ2-3; D is ambiguous. The V gene lost 2 bases and the J gene lost 0 bases, with 3 bases spanning the gap. Per germline, CDR1 SGHAT and CDR2 FQDESV (reference sequence). The CDR3 is made up of 13 amino acids. Here the CDR3 reads CASSLLSTDTQYF. The CDR3 nucleotides are TGTGCCAGCAGCTTACTAAGCACAGATACGCAGTATTTT. Based on the CDR3 plus reference TRBV11-1 and TRBJ2-3, the full variable domain is EAEVAQSPRYKITEKSQAVAFWCDPISGHATLYWYRQILGQGPELLVQFQDESVVDDSQLPKDRFSAERLKGVDSTLKIQPAELGDSAMYLCASSLLSTDTQYFGPGTRLTVL.